The text below deals with one T cell receptor (beta chain). Its specificity is not known. This sample is part of a study of response to subunit inactivated influenza vaccine. TCRdb processed the RT-PCR reads anew with MiXCR; each CDR3 protein has one entry. Among hundreds of thousands of distinct CDR3 sequences listed, more than 11% were seen once. Study conclusions and caveats: There was a suggestion from the authors that each seasonal influenza vaccination recruits few new T cells.

V lost 1 base and J 6 bases, leaving 22 bases between the germline ends. The V gene's germline CDR1 is LGHNA and CDR2 YSLEER. CDR3 length: 18 residues. The receptor's source is a man between 50 and 59 years old who received an inactivated influenza vaccine. Sequencing was performed on PBMCs from blood, taken around 15 days before vaccination. The chain couples TRBV4-3 to TRBJ2-1, with D possibly TRBD1 on 6 matching bases. CDR3 in amino acids: CASSQGGLGTKLTNEQFF. The CDR3 nucleotides are TGCGCCAGCAGCCAAGGGGGTCTTGGGACAAAACTTACCAATGAGCAGTTCTTC.